The source of this TCR beta chain is a study of blood T cell repertoires in COVID-19. About the study: The study drew acute and convalescent COVID-19 samples from the United States, Italy and Spain. T cells, B-cell-depleted T cells, or PBMCs provided the cDNA or gDNA that served as material.

CDR1 is MNHEY and CDR2 is SVGAGI in the germline V gene. CDR3 size: 15 residues. Trimming pared 6 bases from V and 5 bases from J, leaving 17 bases between. Source study methods: Estimated nucleated cell counts came from reference gene primer amplification. Here immunoSEQ multiplex PCR was the method, and the copy in TCRdb shows in-frame clones only, minus some. That table furnishes V, J and clone size, whereas the DNA furnished D and trimming. Found here are roughly 200,000 clones, 70% to 80% of them singletons; the top ten hold 13%. The sequence came from a man aged 50 to 59 who had recovered from COVID-19. This sequence joins TRBV6-5 and TRBJ1-5; D might be TRBD1 (6 bases). The source material was peripheral blood. CDR3 nucleotide sequence: TGTGCCAGCAGCCAGGGGTCCGGGGGGTATCAGCCCCAGCATTTT. Amino acid sequence: CASSQGSGGYQPQHF.